This TCR beta chain was identified during a study of blood T cell repertoires in COVID-19. Study details: Acute and convalescent COVID-19 samples came from the United States, Italy and Spain.

Original methodology: Reference gene primer amplification in the assay estimated nucleated cell counts. The protocol was immunoSEQ multiplex PCR, while the TCRdb copy is restricted to in-frame clones and leaves out a portion. D and trimming come from the DNA, and the V and J calls and clone size come from that table. This sample has about 240,000 clones; around three quarters occur once, and the top ten carry approximately 3.2%. Germline CDR1 is MGHRA and CDR2 is YSYEKL. The CDR3 runs to 15 residues. Trimming removed 0 bases at V and 10 bases at J, with 16 bases between. Sequencing was performed on peripheral blood. The chain uses TRBV4-1 and TRBJ2-1; D may be TRBD2 (6 bases). The sequence was obtained from a woman of 80 years or more with acute or convalescent COVID-19. The CDR3 sequence: CASSQDEGRGVEQFF. The CDR3 DNA reads as TGCGCCAGCAGCCAAGATGAGGGTCGCGGGGTCGAGCAGTTCTTC.